The 2 T cell receptor beta chains reported below all come from one sample, sequenced in a study of blood T cell repertoires in COVID-19. Some clones are missing from TCRdb's copy, which holds only in-frame ones; the method was immunoSEQ multiplex PCR. This sample carries some 420,000 clones, roughly nine tenths of them seen once, and the ten largest clones take 1% to 1.3%. Sequencing was done on a sample of PBMCs or T cells enriched from blood (not recorded which). Source of these receptors: a man aged 25-45 years who had recovered from COVID-19.

The chain joins TRBV5-4 to TRBJ1-2; possible D gene TRBD1, 5 bases. CDR1 is SGHNT, CDR2 YYREEE, per germline (reference sequence). Trimming took 2 bases from V and 7 from J, leaving 15 bases between them. CDR3 length equals 14 residues. The CDR3 loop is CASSFIGDYSGYTF. CDR3 in DNA: TGTGCCAGCAGCTTTATCGGGGACTATAGTGGCTACACCTTC.

The chain recombines TRBV10-3 with TRBJ1-6; 7 positions agree with TRBD1. After removal of 3 bases from V and 7 bases from J, the junction contained 3 bases not matched to a gene. The CDR3 extends over 14 amino acids. Per the germline V gene, CDR1 is ENHRY and CDR2 is SYGVKD. This CDR3 reads CAISDRQGNSPLHF. The CDR3 DNA follows: TGTGCCATCAGTGATCGACAGGGAAATTCACCCCTCCACTTT.